Listed below are T cell receptor beta chains from one sample, sequenced in a study of T-cell reconstitution after alpha-beta-depleted transplantation in children. TCRdb re-called the PCR reads through MiXCR, storing one row per CDR3 protein. The data hold 200,000 to 250,000 distinct CDR3 sequences, with 8.5% to 10% observed a single time. The sample here was PBMCs from the stem cell graft donor, taken from the stem cell graft. The receptor source for this set is a human donor who donated a stem cell graft to a child with acute lymphoblastic leukemia. Both conserved end residues are part of each CDR3. The D gene is left open where the match is weak. Expanded clones get a size class; other rows say once, few or many, or leave the size out.

TRBV5-1,TRBD2,-,TRBJ2-1,CASSAGLAGLNEQFF,TGCGCCAGCAGCGCGGGACTAGCGGGGCTGAATGAGCAGTTCTTC
TRBV29-1,TRBD1,many,TRBJ2-3,CSKTQGADTQYF,TGCAGCAAGACCCAGGGGGCAGATACGCAGTATTTT
TRBV12-5,-,many,TRBJ2-3,CASALRGNFF,TGTGCTAGTGCCCTCCGGGGAAATTTTTTT
TRBV5-1,TRBD1,few,TRBJ2-2,CASSPDRGLSGELFF,TGCGCCAGCAGCCCGGACAGGGGGCTGAGCGGGGAGCTGTTTTTT
TRBV5-1,-,many,TRBJ1-1,CASSFAGIGTEAFF,TGCGCCAGCAGCTTCGCAGGGATCGGCACTGAAGCTTTCTTT
TRBV7-6,-,-,TRBJ2-1,CASMGLSDSYNEQFF,TGTGCCAGCATGGGGCTATCAGACTCCTACAATGAGCAGTTCTTC
TRBV7-9,-,few,TRBJ1-2,CASSLERIFYGYTF,TGTGCCAGCAGCTTAGAACGAATATTCTATGGCTACACCTTC
TRBV3-1,-,many,TRBJ2-3,CASSPRSGTSTDTQYF,TGTGCCAGCAGCCCCCGTTCCGGGACTAGCACAGATACGCAGTATTTT
TRBV7-9,TRBD1,few,TRBJ1-1,CASSRQGPNTEAFF,TGTGCCAGCAGCCGACAGGGTCCGAACACTGAAGCTTTCTTT
TRBV10-3,TRBD2,few,TRBJ2-1,CAISESEAGGPYNEQFF,TGTGCCATCAGTGAGTCTGAAGCGGGGGGCCCTTACAATGAGCAGTTCTTC
TRBV6-2/TRBV6-3,TRBD1,few,TRBJ1-5,CASIPDGRGHQPQHF,TGTGCCAGCATACCGGACGGAAGGGGGCATCAGCCCCAGCATTTT
TRBV5-6,-,many,TRBJ1-3,CASSGRESGNTIYF,TGTGCCAGCTCGGGGCGGGAGTCGGGAAACACCATATATTTT
TRBV7-9,-,-,TRBJ2-5,CASSWGDGSGDQETQYF,TGTGCCAGCAGCTGGGGGGATGGGTCGGGGGACCAAGAGACCCAGTACTTC
TRBV6-5,-,many,TRBJ2-5,CASQDRLQETQYF,TGTGCCAGCCAGGACAGATTACAAGAGACCCAGTACTTC
TRBV5-1,-,many,TRBJ1-1,CASSSGLNEAFF,TGCGCCAGCAGCTCCGGCCTCAACGAAGCTTTCTTT
TRBV20-1,-,-,TRBJ2-7,CSARGDRSSYEQYF,TGCAGTGCTAGAGGGGACCGGAGCTCCTACGAGCAGTACTTC
TRBV5-6,TRBD1,few,TRBJ1-3,CASSSYGTGASGNTIYF,TGTGCCAGCAGCTCCTACGGGACAGGGGCCTCTGGAAACACCATATATTTT
TRBV12-3/TRBV12-4,TRBD1,few,TRBJ1-2,CASSRRGQGAGYTF,TGTGCCAGCAGTCGCAGGGGACAGGGTGCGGGCTACACCTTC
TRBV10-2,-,-,TRBJ1-1,CASSVRGDTEAFF,TGCGCCAGCAGTGTCAGGGGCGACACTGAAGCTTTCTTT
TRBV5-1,-,many,TRBJ1-3,CASSLGGGQSGNTIYF,TGCGCCAGCAGCTTGGGGGGTGGACAGTCTGGAAACACCATATATTTT
TRBV3-1,-,-,TRBJ2-6,CASSSNILQGPGANVLTF,TGTGCCAGCAGCTCCAACATCCTCCAGGGGCCCGGGGCCAACGTCCTGACTTTC